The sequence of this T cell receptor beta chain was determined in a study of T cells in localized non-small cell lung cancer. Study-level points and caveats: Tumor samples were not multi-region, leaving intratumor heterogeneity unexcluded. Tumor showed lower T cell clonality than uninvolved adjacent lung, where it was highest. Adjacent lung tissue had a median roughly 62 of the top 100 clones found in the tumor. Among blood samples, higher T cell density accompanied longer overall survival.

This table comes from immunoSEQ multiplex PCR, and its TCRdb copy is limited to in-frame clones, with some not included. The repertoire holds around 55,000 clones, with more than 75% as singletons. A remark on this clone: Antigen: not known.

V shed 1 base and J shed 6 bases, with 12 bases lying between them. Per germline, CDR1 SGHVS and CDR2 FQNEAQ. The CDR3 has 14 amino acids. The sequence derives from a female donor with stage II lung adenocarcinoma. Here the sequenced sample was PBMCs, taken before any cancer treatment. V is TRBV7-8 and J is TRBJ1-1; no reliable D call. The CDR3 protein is CASSLESRLPEAFF. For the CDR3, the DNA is TGTGCCAGCAGCTTAGAGTCGAGGCTCCCTGAAGCTTTCTTT.